The clone carrying this T cell receptor beta chain was seen repeatedly, ten times or more. Amplified TCR beta CDR3 regions came from RNA transcripts. Primed by the HTBI set, a first-round RT-PCR was run on the TCR CDR3. TCRdb independently ran MiXCR on the multiplex PCR reads; one entry per CDR3 protein. Of under 350,000 distinct CDR3 sequences detected, about an eighth appear once; the ten largest clones hold approximately 8.6%. This specimen comes from a study of T cells in Graves' hyperthyroidism and ophthalmopathy. Unmatched junction bases numbered 7, after V lost 6 bases and J lost 10 bases. The germline V gene has CDR1 DFQATT and CDR2 SNEGSKA (reference sequence). The CDR3 has 13 residues.

The origin of this receptor is a woman in her twenties or thirties with Graves' hyperthyroidism that later progressed to Graves' ophthalmopathy. Sequences were obtained from blood. The chain is built from TRBV20-1 and TRBJ2-1; 12 nucleotides match TRBD2. The DNA for the CDR3 is TGCAGTGCGCTAGCGGGAGGGCCCGGAGAGCAGTTCTTC. Protein sequence: CSALAGGPGEQFF.